Presented here are 25 T cell receptor beta chains from one specimen sequenced in a study of PD-1 blockade in classical Hodgkin lymphoma. Repertoires were generated with immunoSEQ multiplex PCR, while TCRdb's copy carries only in-frame clones and drops some. Of fewer than 65,000 clones in the sample, 90% were seen once. With no exception, relapse followed autologous stem cell transplantation in all patients, and brentuximab vedotin exposure varied. Sequences were derived from peripheral blood mononuclear cells (PBMCs), sampled at baseline. Source of these receptors: a human donor with classical Hodgkin lymphoma.

This clone has only one observation. The J gene is TRBJ2-5, the V gene TRBV7-9; TRBD2 agrees at 7 bases. Germline V gene data show CDR1 as SEHNR and CDR2 as FQNEAQ (reference sequence). V gave up 3 bases and J gave up 5 bases; unmatched junction bases: 6. CDR3 length: 14 residues. CDR3 nucleotides: TGTGCCAGCAGCTTCTCGACTAGCAGGGAGACCCAGTACTTC. Translated, it gives CASSFSTSRETQYF.

CDR3 residues: CASSSGTGGTYEQYF. CDR3 nucleotides: TGTGCCAGCAGCTCGGGGACGGGGGGTACCTACGAGCAGTACTTC. The chain joins TRBV11-2 to TRBJ2-7, with 7 bases identical to TRBD2. This CDR3 region has 15 residues. V trimming: 4 bases; J trimming: 2 bases; junction bases outside the gene matches: 8. The germline V gene has CDR1 SGHAT and CDR2 FQNNGV.

The rearrangement joins TRBV27 to TRBJ2-1; 11 bases are a match to TRBD2. V shed 7 bases and J 4 bases; nucleotides not matched to a gene: 9. This CDR3 contains 16 residues. Germline V gene sequence: CDR1 MNHEY, CDR2 SMNVEV (reference sequence). The chain's CDR3 is CASNSLRLAGYNEQFF. As DNA, the CDR3 is TGTGCCAGCAACTCCCTTCGACTAGCGGGGTACAATGAGCAGTTCTTC.

The rearrangement joins TRBV6-5 to TRBJ1-2; D gene unclear. This CDR3 is 12 amino acids long. Trimming took off 4 bases at V and 5 bases at J, with 8 bases between the two ends. From germline, CDR1 is MNHEY and CDR2 SVGAGI. CDR3 in DNA: TGTGCCAGCAGTTCCCACAGATATGGCTACACCTTC. It codes for CASSSHRYGYTF.

V is TRBV11-2 and J is TRBJ1-2; no definite D call. The germline CDR1 and CDR2 sequences are SGHAT and FQNNGV. Trimming left V 0 bases short and J 3 bases short, with 11 bases between. CDR3 length: 15 amino acids. The CDR3 bases are TGTGCCAGCAGCTTAGATCATACGGTATACTATGGCTACACCTTC. As protein: CASSLDHTVYYGYTF.

The chain has TRBV11-2 and TRBJ1-1, with D tentatively TRBD1 (6 bases). This CDR3 is built from 13 residues. Trimming removed 1 base from V and 4 bases from J, with 7 bases in between. Germline CDR1 reads SGHAT; CDR2 reads FQNNGV. This CDR3 is CASSLGTATEAFF. As DNA, the CDR3 is TGTGCCAGCAGCTTAGGGACAGCCACTGAAGCTTTCTTT.

This clone was counted a single time. The rearrangement links TRBV2 to TRBJ2-6; 7 bases agree with TRBD1. The length of the CDR3 is 13 residues. Trimming took 8 bases from V and 2 from J; bases not matched to a gene: 0. Germline CDR1 reads SNHLY; CDR2 reads FYNNEI. CDR3 nucleotides: TGTGCCAGCCAGGGGGCTGGGGCCAACGTCCTGACTTTC. Amino acids: CASQGAGANVLTF.

This chain links TRBV10-3 with TRBJ2-7; D is uncertain. This CDR3 spans 14 amino acids. The V gene lost 5 bases and the J gene lost 3 bases, with 14 bases spanning the gap. Germline V gene data show CDR1 as ENHRY and CDR2 as SYGVKD. CDR3 protein: CAISPRPVGYEQYF. CDR3 DNA: TGTGCCATCAGTCCCAGGCCTGTAGGCTACGAGCAGTACTTC.

This CDR3 is CASRQGIEAFF. CDR3 DNA sequence: TGCGCCAGCCGACAGGGAATCGAAGCTTTCTTT. This chain links TRBV5-1 with TRBJ1-1; TRBD1 matches at 7 bases. The V gene end was trimmed by 7 bases and the J gene end by 8 bases; junction bases not matched to a gene: 5. Germline V gene lookup returns CDR1 SGHRS and CDR2 YFSETQ. The CDR3 has 11 residues. Together with reference TRBV5-1 and TRBJ1-1, the CDR3 gives the full variable domain: KAGVTQTPRYLIKTRGQQVTLSCSPISGHRSVSWYQQTPGQGLQFLFEYFSETQRNKGNFPGRFSGRQFSNSRSEMNVSTLELGDSALYLCASRQGIEAFFGQGTRLTVV.

The V gene is TRBV15, the J gene TRBJ2-7; possible D gene TRBD2, 7 bases. Germline V gene lookup returns CDR1 LNHNV and CDR2 YYDKDF (reference sequence). The CDR3 is 14 residues long. The ends were cut back, 0 bases at V and 4 bases at J, with 10 bases in the middle. For the CDR3, the DNA is TGTGCCACCAGCAGAGAGGGGGGGCTGTACGAGCAGTACTTC. It specifies CATSREGGLYEQYF. The full variable domain, completed using reference TRBV15 and TRBJ2-7, is DAMVIQNPRYQVTQFGKPVTLSCSQTLNHNVMYWYQQKSSQAPKLLFHYYDKDFNNEADTPDNFQSRRPNTSFCFLDIRSPGLGDTAMYLCATSREGGLYEQYFGPGTRLTVT.

This rearrangement joins TRBV5-1 to TRBJ1-1; D is undetermined. The CDR3 contains 13 residues. Germline-derived CDR1 and CDR2 are SGHRS and YFSETQ. V was trimmed by 0 bases and J by 6 bases, leaving 9 bases between them. The CDR3 loop reads CASSLGGGPEAFF. For the CDR3, the DNA is TGCGCCAGCAGCTTGGGAGGTGGGCCTGAAGCTTTCTTT.

J is TRBJ1-1 and V is TRBV5-4; D unclear. Germline CDR1 SGHNT, CDR2 YYREEE (reference sequence). Trimming removed 0 bases at V and 2 bases at J, with 2 bases between. This CDR3 region has 12 residues. The CDR3 region is CASSLDNTEAFF. The DNA of the CDR3 is TGTGCCAGCAGCTTGGACAACACTGAAGCTTTCTTT.

The rearrangement links TRBV15 to TRBJ2-5; unclear D gene. The CDR3 loop spans 14 amino acids. Per the germline V gene, CDR1 is LNHNV and CDR2 is YYDKDF (reference sequence). V lost 1 base, J lost 5 bases, and 11 bases lay in between. CDR3 amino acids: CATSRAGVGETQYF. The CDR3 DNA reads TGTGCCACCAGCAGAGCTGGGGTAGGGGAGACCCAGTACTTC.

DNA for the CDR3: TGTGCCAGCAGTCAGTACAGGGTTTCCATGAACACTGAAGCTTTCTTT. It encodes CASSQYRVSMNTEAFF. This sequence joins TRBV28 and TRBJ1-1, with a tentative D call TRBD1 (6 bases). Germline loops: CDR1 MDHEN, CDR2 SYDVKM. The CDR3 loop spans 16 amino acids. Trimming shortened V by 5 bases and J by 0 bases, and 16 bases separated the two germline ends.

The chain recombines TRBV5-1 with TRBJ2-7; the match to TRBD1 covers 9 bases. The length of the CDR3 is 15 residues. With V trimmed by 0 bases and J by 3 bases, 4 bases remained unmatched. CDR1 SGHRS and CDR2 YFSETQ come from the germline V gene. The DNA for the CDR3 is TGCGCCAGCAGCTTGGCTGCGGACAGGGGCTACGAGCAGTACTTC. Protein sequence: CASSLAADRGYEQYF. Full variable domain (missing parts from reference TRBV5-1 and TRBJ2-7): KAGVTQTPRYLIKTRGQQVTLSCSPISGHRSVSWYQQTPGQGLQFLFEYFSETQRNKGNFPGRFSGRQFSNSRSEMNVSTLELGDSALYLCASSLAADRGYEQYFGPGTRLTVT.

The chain joins TRBV7-2 to TRBJ1-3, with D tentatively TRBD1 (6 bases). The CDR3 has 15 amino acids. V gave up 6 bases and J gave up 5 bases, with 17 bases separating them. Germline CDR1 SGHTA, CDR2 FQGNSA. CDR3 DNA: TGTGCCAGCAGACCCGAAGGAGGGGGGAGAAACACCATATATTTT. Encoded protein: CASRPEGGGRNTIYF.

This chain joins TRBV15 and TRBJ2-7; 10 positions match TRBD2. Germline CDR1 and CDR2: LNHNV and YYDKDF (reference sequence). The CDR3 length is 14 residues. Losses at the gene ends were 0 bases for V and 7 bases for J; bases not matched to a gene: 3. CDR3 in DNA: TGTGCCACCAGCAGAGATAGGACTAGCGGTGAGCAGTACTTC. Its protein product is CATSRDRTSGEQYF. Full variable domain (rest looked up from reference TRBV15 and TRBJ2-7): DAMVIQNPRYQVTQFGKPVTLSCSQTLNHNVMYWYQQKSSQAPKLLFHYYDKDFNNEADTPDNFQSRRPNTSFCFLDIRSPGLGDTAMYLCATSRDRTSGEQYFGPGTRLTVT.

The chain recombines TRBV28 with TRBJ1-1, with 8 bases lining up with TRBD1. In germline, CDR1 is MDHEN, CDR2 SYDVKM. V trimming: 3 bases; J trimming: 8 bases; junction bases outside the gene matches: 5. The CDR3 extends over 13 amino acids. CDR3 residues: CASSFRTGREAFF. CDR3 coding DNA: TGTGCCAGCAGTTTTCGGACAGGGAGGGAAGCTTTCTTT.

V is TRBV30 and J is TRBJ2-2, with D unresolved. Per germline, CDR1 GTSNPN and CDR2 SVGIG (reference sequence). This CDR3 is built from 12 residues. Trimming took 3 bases from V and 7 from J, leaving 9 bases between them. CDR3 residues: CAWSVRVGELFF. The CDR3, as DNA: TGTGCCTGGAGCGTCAGAGTCGGGGAGCTGTTTTTT.

The J gene is TRBJ2-3, the V gene TRBV28, with D perhaps TRBD1 (6 bases). The CDR3 sequence is 15 residues long. Trimming removed 4 bases at V and 3 bases at J, with 14 bases between. Per germline, CDR1 MDHEN and CDR2 SYDVKM. The CDR3 loop is CASSYRVKTTDTQYF. CDR3 bases: TGTGCCAGCAGTTACAGGGTTAAGACAACAGATACGCAGTATTTT.

The gene calls are TRBV2 and TRBJ1-2, with D possibly being TRBD1 (5 bases). V shed 1 base and J shed 0 bases, with 12 bases lying between them. This CDR3 spans 16 amino acids. Germline CDR1 reads SNHLY; CDR2 reads FYNNEI. The CDR3 region has the DNA TGTGCCAGCAGTGAAGGGCGACAGAAGACTAACTATGGCTACACCTTC. Protein sequence: CASSEGRQKTNYGYTF.

This chain connects TRBV10-3 to TRBJ2-7, with a weak D call TRBD2 (6 bases). This CDR3 contains 13 residues. The germline V gene has CDR1 ENHRY and CDR2 SYGVKD. Trimming removed 3 bases at V and 3 bases at J, with 9 bases between. The CDR3 nucleotides are TGTGCCATCAGTGATTCGGGGGTCTACGAGCAGTACTTC. As protein: CAISDSGVYEQYF.

This chain joins TRBV6-5 and TRBJ2-1; D is perhaps TRBD1 (6 bases). V shed 7 bases and J shed 4 bases, with 14 bases lying between them. The CDR3 has 14 residues. Germline V gene data show CDR1 as MNHEY and CDR2 as SVGAGI. CDR3 coding DNA: TGTGCCAGCACCGATAGGGACACATACAATGAGCAGTTCTTC. Its protein product is CASTDRDTYNEQFF.

The rearrangement joins TRBV10-3 to TRBJ1-4; D is ambiguous. This CDR3 is 17 amino acids long. Germline V gene data show CDR1 as ENHRY and CDR2 as SYGVKD. V lost 2 bases and J 3 bases, leaving 16 bases between the germline ends. The CDR3: CAISEGPLSGANEKLFF. In DNA, the CDR3 is TGTGCCATCAGTGAGGGTCCGTTATCCGGGGCTAATGAAAAACTGTTTTTT.

The CDR3 reads CASSPPTSIVGELFF. CDR3 DNA sequence: TGTGCCAGCTCACCACCGACTAGCATCGTCGGGGAGCTGTTTTTT. The V and J genes are TRBV18 and TRBJ2-2, with 7 bases aligning to TRBD2. Germline V gene data show CDR1 as KGHSH and CDR2 as LQKENI. V lost 0 bases and J lost 7; bases outside the gene matches: 5. The CDR3 totals 15 residues. The whole variable domain, remainder taken from reference TRBV18 and TRBJ2-2, is NAGVMQNPRHLVRRRGQEARLRCSPMKGHSHVYWYRQLPEEGLKFMVYLQKENIIDESGMPKERFSAEFPKEGPSILRIQQVVRGDSAAYFCASSPPTSIVGELFFGEGSRLTVL.